The 12 T cell receptor beta chains presented below share a single source sample, sequenced in a study of blood T cell repertoires in COVID-19. Generated by immunoSEQ multiplex PCR, the TCRdb table keeps only in-frame clones and is missing some. The top ten hold over 0.95% of the sample, which has about 49,000 clones, 80% to 95% seen once. Source material: peripheral blood. These receptors originate from a man in his sixties with COVID-19, enrolled during active disease.

The CDR3 region has the DNA TGTGCCAGCAGCTTAAGGATCGACACACACTCTGGAAACACCATATATTTT. Protein sequence: CASSLRIDTHSGNTIYF. The J gene is TRBJ1-3, the V gene TRBV7-2; D not resolved. Germline V gene sequence: CDR1 SGHTA, CDR2 FQGNSA. V shed 2 bases and J shed 0 bases, with 14 bases lying between them. The CDR3 is made up of 17 amino acids.

The sample holds one count of this clone. The chain has TRBV14 and TRBJ1-4, with D perhaps TRBD1 (5 bases). This CDR3 is 14 amino acids long. Trimming took off 1 base at V and 9 bases at J, with 12 bases between the two ends. The germline V gene encodes CDR1 SGHDN and CDR2 FVKESK. CDR3 nucleotides: TGTGCCAGCAGCCAAGGTCAGGGAAGTAAAAAACTGTTTTTT. Translated: CASSQGQGSKKLFF.

The chain combines TRBV28 with TRBJ2-2; 13 bases match TRBD2. CDR1 and CDR2 (germline): MDHEN, SYDVKM. After removal of 4 bases from V and 4 bases from J, the junction contained 9 bases not matched to a gene. The CDR3 length is 18 residues. This chain's CDR3 is CASSSGGLAGVGTGELFF. The CDR3 bases are TGTGCCAGCAGTTCAGGCGGACTAGCGGGAGTCGGCACCGGGGAGCTGTTTTTT.

CDR3 amino acids: CASSLGAGFATGELFF. For the CDR3, the DNA is TGTGCCAGCAGCTTAGGAGCAGGGTTTGCCACCGGGGAGCTGTTTTTT. V usage is TRBV7-2 and J usage is TRBJ2-2; possible D gene TRBD1, 5 bases. The CDR3 has 16 amino acids. V was cut by 1 base and J by 4 bases, with 13 bases left in between. Germline CDR1 reads SGHTA; CDR2 reads FQGNSA.

The rearrangement uses TRBV15 and TRBJ2-5; 11 bases are a match to TRBD1. Per the germline V gene, CDR1 is LNHNV and CDR2 is YYDKDF (reference sequence). V lost 4 bases and J lost 3; bases outside the gene matches: 7. The CDR3 covers 16 residues. This CDR3 reads CATSTRGQGAKETQYF. In nucleotides, the CDR3 is TGTGCCACCAGCACGAGAGGACAGGGGGCAAAAGAGACCCAGTACTTC.

The CDR3 nucleotides read TGTGCCAGCAGCTTCTTCGCTAGCGGGGCGGTCACCGGGGAGCTGTTTTTT. Translating gives CASSFFASGAVTGELFF. The genes are TRBV7-6 and TRBJ2-2, with TRBD2 matching 9 bases. The CDR3 runs 17 residues. With 3 bases clipped from V and 4 bases from J, the junction kept 9 bases outside the gene matches. Germline assignment: CDR1 SGHVS and CDR2 FNYEAQ.

This chain links TRBV19 with TRBJ1-1; 10 bases align to TRBD1. Trimming removed 5 bases from V and 5 bases from J; junction bases left unmatched: 8. CDR3 size: 15 residues. Germline CDR1 LNHDA, CDR2 SQIVND (reference sequence). The CDR3 region is CASSGDRGRSTEAFF. The DNA of the CDR3 is TGTGCCAGTAGTGGTGACAGGGGGCGGAGTACTGAAGCTTTCTTT. The full variable domain, its missing parts supplied by reference TRBV19 and TRBJ1-1, is DGGITQSPKYLFRKEGQNVTLSCEQNLNHDAMYWYRQDPGQGLRLIYYSQIVNDFQKGDIAEGYSVSREKKESFPLTVTSAQKNPTAFYLCASSGDRGRSTEAFFGQGTRLTVV.

The chain employs TRBV2 and TRBJ2-1; 9 nucleotides line up with TRBD1. Germline V lookup: CDR1 SNHLY, CDR2 FYNNEI. The CDR3 consists of 13 residues. Germline trimming cut 7 bases from V and 6 bases from J; bases unmatched to any gene: 4. The CDR3 spells CASIGTGTNEQFF. CDR3 nucleotides: TGTGCCAGCATTGGGACAGGGACCAATGAGCAGTTCTTC.

The genes are TRBV5-1 and TRBJ2-2; TRBD2 matches 13 bases. The CDR3 consists of 17 residues. With V trimmed by 3 bases and J by 5 bases, 7 bases remained unmatched. Germline assignment: CDR1 SGHRS and CDR2 YFSETQ. CDR3 protein: CASSWTSGGGGTGELFF. CDR3 coding DNA: TGCGCCAGCAGCTGGACTAGCGGGGGAGGTGGAACCGGGGAGCTGTTTTTT.

This sequence joins TRBV18 and TRBJ2-1; D is uncertain. Germline lookup yields CDR1 KGHSH and CDR2 LQKENI. The V gene lost 3 bases and the J gene lost 7 bases, with 13 bases spanning the gap. There are 14 residues in the CDR3. The CDR3: CASSPTYDRNEQFF. The CDR3 nucleotides read TGTGCCAGCTCACCTACCTATGATCGAAATGAGCAGTTCTTC.

The chain has TRBV30 and TRBJ1-1, with D possibly matching TRBD1 (5 bases). V was clipped by 3 bases and J by 3 bases, with 11 bases between them. From germline, CDR1 is GTSNPN and CDR2 SVGIG (reference sequence). The CDR3 contains 13 residues. CDR3: CAWSPGSHTEAFF. CDR3 nucleotides: TGTGCCTGGAGCCCAGGGTCCCACACTGAAGCTTTCTTT.

The rearrangement joins TRBV10-3 to TRBJ2-7; maybe TRBD1 (5 bases). Germline V gene sequence: CDR1 ENHRY, CDR2 SYGVKD. Trimming left V 5 bases short and J 1 base short, with 9 bases between. This CDR3 has 13 amino acids. The CDR3 DNA follows: TGTGCCATCAGTTCAGGGCCTTCCTACGAGCAGTACTTC. This gives the protein CAISSGPSYEQYF.